This T cell receptor (beta chain) derives from a study of blood T cell repertoires in COVID-19. Study summary: Samples of COVID-19 (acute and convalescent) were obtained from the United States, Italy and Spain.

This study enrolled people aged roughly 18 to 90 from about two dozen US geographic areas. Assay used: immunoSEQ multiplex PCR; TCRdb lists only in-frame clones, some missing. Seen here are roughly 260,000 clones, over 80% observed once, and the top ten hold just over 2.5%. Germline loops: CDR1 PRHDT, CDR2 FYEKMQ (reference sequence). CDR3 length: 15 residues. V lost 1 base, J lost 1 base, and 7 bases lay in between. Material: PBMCs or T cells enriched from blood (not recorded which). The sequence derives from a woman aged 30 to 39 with acute COVID-19. The chain uses TRBV13 and TRBJ2-2; D is uncertain. The CDR3 here is CASSLVAENTGELFF. The CDR3 nucleotides read TGTGCCAGCAGCTTAGTAGCCGAGAACACCGGGGAGCTGTTTTTT.